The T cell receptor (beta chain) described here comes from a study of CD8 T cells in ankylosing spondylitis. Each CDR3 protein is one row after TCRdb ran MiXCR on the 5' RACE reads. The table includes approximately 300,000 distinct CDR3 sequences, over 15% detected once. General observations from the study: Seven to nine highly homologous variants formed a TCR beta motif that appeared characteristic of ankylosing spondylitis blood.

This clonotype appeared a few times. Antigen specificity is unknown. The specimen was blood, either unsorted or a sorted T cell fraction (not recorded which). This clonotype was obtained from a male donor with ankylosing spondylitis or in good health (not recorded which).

The chain's CDR3 is CSASSGAHSTDTQYF. CDR3 sequence (DNA): TGCAGTGCTAGTTCCGGGGCTCATAGCACAGATACGCAGTATTTT. This chain joins TRBV20-1 and TRBJ2-3; D may correspond to TRBD1 or TRBD2 (5 bases each). V was clipped by 3 bases and J by 0 bases, with 13 bases between them. CDR1 and CDR2 (germline): DFQATT, SNEGSKA (reference sequence). This CDR3 is 15 amino acids long.